Sequencing of this TCR beta chain was carried out in a study of cytomegalovirus exposure and HLA in healthy donors. Study results and limitations: Cytomegalovirus status was reportedly diagnosed by the classifier with high sensitivity and specificity.

Concerning this clone itself: What it recognizes is unknown.

The method was immunoSEQ multiplex PCR; TCRdb's version includes in-frame clones alone and lacks a portion of them. The table has roughly 240,000 clones, about 83% seen once. Input material: PBMCs. The TCR originated in a man younger than 30 in good health and CMV-seronegative.

CDR3 DNA: TGTGCCAGCAGTTTATCAGTCCGGGGGTTCGGTGAAAAACTGTTTTTT. Amino acids: CASSLSVRGFGEKLFF. The chain employs TRBV28 and TRBJ1-4; weak D call: TRBD1 (5 bases). CDR3 length: 16 amino acids. Germline CDR1 reads MDHEN; CDR2 reads SYDVKM. Trimming cost V 1 base and J 7 bases, with 16 bases left between them.